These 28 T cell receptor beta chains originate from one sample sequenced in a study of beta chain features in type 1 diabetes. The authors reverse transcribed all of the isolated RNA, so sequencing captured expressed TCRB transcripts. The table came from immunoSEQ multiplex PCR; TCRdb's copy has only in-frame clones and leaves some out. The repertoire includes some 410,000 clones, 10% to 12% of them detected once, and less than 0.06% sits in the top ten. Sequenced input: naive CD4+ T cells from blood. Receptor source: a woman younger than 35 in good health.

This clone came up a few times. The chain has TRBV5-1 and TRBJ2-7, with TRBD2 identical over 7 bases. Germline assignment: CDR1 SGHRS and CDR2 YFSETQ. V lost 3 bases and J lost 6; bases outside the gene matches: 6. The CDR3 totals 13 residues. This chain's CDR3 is CASSSGTTPEQYF. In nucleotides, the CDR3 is TGCGCCAGCAGCTCCGGGACTACCCCCGAGCAGTACTTC.

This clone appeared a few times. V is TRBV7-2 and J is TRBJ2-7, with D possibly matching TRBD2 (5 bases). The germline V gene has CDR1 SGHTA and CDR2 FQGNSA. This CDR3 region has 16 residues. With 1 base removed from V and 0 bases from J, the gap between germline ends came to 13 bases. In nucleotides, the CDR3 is TGTGCCAGCAGCTTAGGGCCCCAGCGGTACTCCTACGAGCAGTACTTC. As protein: CASSLGPQRYSYEQYF.

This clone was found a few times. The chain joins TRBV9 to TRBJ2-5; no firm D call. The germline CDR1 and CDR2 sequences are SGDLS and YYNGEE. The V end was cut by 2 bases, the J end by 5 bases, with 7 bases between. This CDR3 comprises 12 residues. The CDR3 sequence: CASSVDLETQYF. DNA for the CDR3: TGTGCCAGCAGCGTTGACCTGGAGACCCAGTACTTC.

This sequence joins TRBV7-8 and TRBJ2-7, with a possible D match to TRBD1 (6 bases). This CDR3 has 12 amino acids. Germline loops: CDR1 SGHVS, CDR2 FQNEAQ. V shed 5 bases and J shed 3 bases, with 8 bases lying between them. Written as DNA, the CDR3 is TGTGCCAGCAGCCTACAGGGCTACGAGCAGTACTTC. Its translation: CASSLQGYEQYF. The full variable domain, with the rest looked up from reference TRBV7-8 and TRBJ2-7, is GAGVSQSPRYKVAKRGQDVALRCDPISGHVSLFWYQQALGQGPEFLTYFQNEAQLDKSGLPSDRFFAERPEGSVSTLKIQRTQQEDSAVYLCASSLQGYEQYFGPGTRLTVT.

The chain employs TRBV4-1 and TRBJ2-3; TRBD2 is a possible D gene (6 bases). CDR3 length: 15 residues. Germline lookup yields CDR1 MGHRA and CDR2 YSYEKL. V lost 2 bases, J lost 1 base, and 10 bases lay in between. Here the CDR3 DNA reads TGCGCCAGCAGCCAAACGGGACTTCGCACAGATACGCAGTATTTT. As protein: CASSQTGLRTDTQYF.

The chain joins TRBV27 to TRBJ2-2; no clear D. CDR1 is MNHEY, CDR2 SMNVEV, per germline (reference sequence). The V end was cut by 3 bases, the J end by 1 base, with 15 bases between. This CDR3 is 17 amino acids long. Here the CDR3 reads CASSLSQLGLNTGELFF. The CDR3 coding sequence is TGTGCCAGCAGTTTGTCCCAGCTAGGGCTGAACACCGGGGAGCTGTTTTTT.

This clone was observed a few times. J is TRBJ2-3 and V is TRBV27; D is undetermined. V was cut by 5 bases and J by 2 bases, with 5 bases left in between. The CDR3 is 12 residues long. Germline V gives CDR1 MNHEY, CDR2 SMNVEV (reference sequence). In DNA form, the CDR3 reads TGTGCCAGCAGTCACTACACAGATACGCAGTATTTT. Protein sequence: CASSHYTDTQYF.

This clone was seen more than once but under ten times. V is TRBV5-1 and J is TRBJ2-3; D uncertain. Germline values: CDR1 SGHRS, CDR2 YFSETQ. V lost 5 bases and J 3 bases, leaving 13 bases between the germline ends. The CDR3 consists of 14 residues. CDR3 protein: CASSNPGKTDTQYF. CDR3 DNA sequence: TGCGCCAGCAGTAACCCCGGTAAGACAGATACGCAGTATTTT. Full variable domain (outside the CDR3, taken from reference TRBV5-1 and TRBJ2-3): KAGVTQTPRYLIKTRGQQVTLSCSPISGHRSVSWYQQTPGQGLQFLFEYFSETQRNKGNFPGRFSGRQFSNSRSEMNVSTLELGDSALYLCASSNPGKTDTQYFGPGTRLTVL.

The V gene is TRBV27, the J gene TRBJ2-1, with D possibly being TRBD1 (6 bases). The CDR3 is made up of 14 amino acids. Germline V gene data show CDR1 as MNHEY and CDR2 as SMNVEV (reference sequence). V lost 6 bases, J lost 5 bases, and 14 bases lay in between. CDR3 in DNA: TGTGCCAGCAGACACCGGGACAAGAACAATGAGCAGTTCTTC. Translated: CASRHRDKNNEQFF.

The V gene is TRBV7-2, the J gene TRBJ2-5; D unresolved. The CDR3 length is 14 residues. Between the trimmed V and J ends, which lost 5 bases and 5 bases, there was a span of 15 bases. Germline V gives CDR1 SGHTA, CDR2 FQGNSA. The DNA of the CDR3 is TGTGCCAGCAGCCCCGGTCGGAGCACGGAGACCCAGTACTTC. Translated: CASSPGRSTETQYF.

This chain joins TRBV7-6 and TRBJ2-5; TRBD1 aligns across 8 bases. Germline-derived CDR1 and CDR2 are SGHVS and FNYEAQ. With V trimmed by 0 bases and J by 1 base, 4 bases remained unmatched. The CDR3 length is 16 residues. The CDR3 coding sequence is TGTGCCAGCAGCTTAGCGTTGGACAGGGCCCAAGAGACCCAGTACTTC. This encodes CASSLALDRAQETQYF.

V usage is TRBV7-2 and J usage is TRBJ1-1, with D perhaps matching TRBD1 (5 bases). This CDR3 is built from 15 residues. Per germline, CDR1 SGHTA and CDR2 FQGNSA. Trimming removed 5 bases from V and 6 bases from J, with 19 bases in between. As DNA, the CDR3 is TGTGCCAGCAGCAATGCCCTTGGGGGTTCGTCTGAAGCTTTCTTT. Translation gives CASSNALGGSSEAFF.

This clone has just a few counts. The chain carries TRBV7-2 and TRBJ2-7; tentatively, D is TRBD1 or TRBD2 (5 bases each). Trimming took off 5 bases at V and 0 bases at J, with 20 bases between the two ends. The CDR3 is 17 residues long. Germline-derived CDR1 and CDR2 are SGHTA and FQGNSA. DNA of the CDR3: TGTGCCAGCAGCGTATCCGGGGCGGGCTCCCTCTCCTACGAGCAGTACTTC. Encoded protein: CASSVSGAGSLSYEQYF.

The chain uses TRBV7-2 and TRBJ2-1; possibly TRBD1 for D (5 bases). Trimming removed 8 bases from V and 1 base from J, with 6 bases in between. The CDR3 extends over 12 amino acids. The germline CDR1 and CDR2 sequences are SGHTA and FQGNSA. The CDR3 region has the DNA TGTGCCAGCGGGGCTTCCTACAATGAGCAGTTCTTC. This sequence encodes CASGASYNEQFF.

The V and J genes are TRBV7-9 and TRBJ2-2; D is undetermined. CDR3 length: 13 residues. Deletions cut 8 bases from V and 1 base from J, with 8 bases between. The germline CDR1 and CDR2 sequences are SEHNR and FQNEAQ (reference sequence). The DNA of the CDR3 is TGTGCCAGCGGAACTCAGAACACCGGGGAGCTGTTTTTT. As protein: CASGTQNTGELFF.

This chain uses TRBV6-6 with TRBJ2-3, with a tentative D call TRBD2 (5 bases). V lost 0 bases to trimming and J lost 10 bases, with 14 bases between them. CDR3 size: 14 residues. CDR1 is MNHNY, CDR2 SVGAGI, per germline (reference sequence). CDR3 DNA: TGTGCCAGCAGTTACTCGACGAGCGGCGGGTCGCAGTATTTT. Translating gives CASSYSTSGGSQYF.

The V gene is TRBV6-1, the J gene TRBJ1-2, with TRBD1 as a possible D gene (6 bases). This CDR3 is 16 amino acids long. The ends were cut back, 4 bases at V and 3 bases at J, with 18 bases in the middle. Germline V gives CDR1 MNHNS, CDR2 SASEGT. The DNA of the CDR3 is TGTGCCAGCAGTGGCCGGGTGTACAGGGCGGACTATGGCTACACCTTC. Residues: CASSGRVYRADYGYTF.

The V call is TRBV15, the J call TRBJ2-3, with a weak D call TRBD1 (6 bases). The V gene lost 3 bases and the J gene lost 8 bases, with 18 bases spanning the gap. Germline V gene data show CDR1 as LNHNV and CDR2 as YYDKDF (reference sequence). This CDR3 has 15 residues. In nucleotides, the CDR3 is TGTGCCACCAGCAGCTACCTTACTCAGGGGTCTACGCAGTATTTT. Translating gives CATSSYLTQGSTQYF.

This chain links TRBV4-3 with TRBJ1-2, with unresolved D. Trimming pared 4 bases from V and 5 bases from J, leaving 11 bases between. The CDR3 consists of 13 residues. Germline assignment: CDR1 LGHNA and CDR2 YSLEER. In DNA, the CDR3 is TGCGCCAGCAGCCCTTATACTGGATATGGCTACACCTTC. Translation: CASSPYTGYGYTF.

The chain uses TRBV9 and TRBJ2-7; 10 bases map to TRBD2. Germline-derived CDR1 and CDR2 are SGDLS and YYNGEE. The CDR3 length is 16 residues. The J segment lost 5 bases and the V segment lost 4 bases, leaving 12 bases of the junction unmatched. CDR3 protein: CASSQAPSGRIHEQYF. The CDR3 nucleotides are TGTGCCAGCAGCCAAGCTCCTAGCGGGAGAATCCACGAGCAGTACTTC.

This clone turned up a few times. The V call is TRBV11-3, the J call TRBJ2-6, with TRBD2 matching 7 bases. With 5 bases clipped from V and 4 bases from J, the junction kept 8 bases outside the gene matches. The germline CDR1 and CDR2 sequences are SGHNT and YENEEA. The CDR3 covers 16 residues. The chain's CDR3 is CASSKLGRVGANVLTF. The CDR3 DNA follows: TGTGCCAGCAGCAAACTGGGGAGGGTCGGGGCCAACGTCCTGACTTTC.

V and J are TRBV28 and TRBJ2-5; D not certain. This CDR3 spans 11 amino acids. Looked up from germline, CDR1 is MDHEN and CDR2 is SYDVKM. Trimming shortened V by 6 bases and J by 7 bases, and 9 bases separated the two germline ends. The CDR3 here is CASRTKRTQYF. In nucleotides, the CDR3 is TGTGCCAGCAGGACCAAGCGGACCCAGTACTTC.

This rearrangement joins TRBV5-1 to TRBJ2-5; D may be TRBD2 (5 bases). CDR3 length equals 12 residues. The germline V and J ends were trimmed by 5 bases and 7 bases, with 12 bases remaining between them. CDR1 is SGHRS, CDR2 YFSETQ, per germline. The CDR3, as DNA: TGCGCCAGCAGAGAGCCCGAGGGGACCCAGTACTTC. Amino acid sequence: CASREPEGTQYF.

The CDR3 DNA reads as TGTGCCAGCAGCGTAGCCAAATTCGGAGTTGGAAACACCATATATTTT. Protein sequence: CASSVAKFGVGNTIYF. This chain uses TRBV9 with TRBJ1-3; D call uncertain. Germline V gene lookup returns CDR1 SGDLS and CDR2 YYNGEE. The CDR3 has 16 residues. The V gene lost 0 bases and the J gene lost 3 bases, with 13 bases spanning the gap.

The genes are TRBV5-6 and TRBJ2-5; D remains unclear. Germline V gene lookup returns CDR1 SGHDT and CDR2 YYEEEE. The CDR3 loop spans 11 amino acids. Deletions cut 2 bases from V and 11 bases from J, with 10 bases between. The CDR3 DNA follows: TGTGCCAGCAGCTTCGGTTCGAGGCAGTACTTC. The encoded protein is CASSFGSRQYF.

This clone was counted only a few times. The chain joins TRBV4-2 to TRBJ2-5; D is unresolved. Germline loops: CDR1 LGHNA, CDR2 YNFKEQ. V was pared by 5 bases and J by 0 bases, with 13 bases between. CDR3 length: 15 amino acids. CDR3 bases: TGTGCCAGCAGCGTAGAGGTCGGGTACCAAGAGACCCAGTACTTC. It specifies CASSVEVGYQETQYF.

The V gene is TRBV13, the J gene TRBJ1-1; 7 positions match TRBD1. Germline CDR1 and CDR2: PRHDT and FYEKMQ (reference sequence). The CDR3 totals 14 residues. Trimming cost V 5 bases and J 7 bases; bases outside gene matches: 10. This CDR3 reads CASSRGQAVGEAFF. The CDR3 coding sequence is TGTGCCAGCAGCCGAGGACAGGCGGTGGGTGAAGCTTTCTTT.

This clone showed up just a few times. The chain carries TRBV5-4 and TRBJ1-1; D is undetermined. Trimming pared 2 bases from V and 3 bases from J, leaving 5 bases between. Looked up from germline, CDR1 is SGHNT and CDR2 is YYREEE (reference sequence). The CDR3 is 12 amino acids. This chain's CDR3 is CASSLDYTEAFF. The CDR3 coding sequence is TGTGCCAGCAGCTTAGACTACACTGAAGCTTTCTTT.